A selection of T cell receptor beta chains follows, all from one sample in a study of cytomegalovirus exposure and HLA in healthy donors. The method was immunoSEQ multiplex PCR; TCRdb's version includes in-frame clones alone and lacks a portion of them. This table holds about 85,000 clones, 80% found once. Sample: PBMCs. The receptors originated from a woman between 45 and 65 years old in good health and CMV-seropositive. Both conserved end residues are part of each CDR3. A D gene is named only where the DNA matches it firmly. Clone sizes are given selectively: once, few, many, or a class where the clone is expanded.

. | . | TRBJ1-2 | TRBV6-1 | TGTGCCAGCAGTGGCAGGTCTCTACGAGGCTACACCTTC | CASSGRSLRGYTF
TRBD1 | . | TRBJ2-1 | TRBV11-3 | TGTGCCAGCAGCAACCCCCCCGGGACAGGTAATGTAGCTCCTAGCAATGAGCAGTTCTTC | CASSNPPGTGNVAPSNEQFF
. | . | TRBJ2-3 | TRBV5-1 | TGCGCCAGCAGCTTAGACGGGGGGCCAGGAGATACGCAGTATTTT | CASSLDGGPGDTQYF
. | . | TRBJ1-5 | TRBV18 | TGTGCCAGCTCATCGACAGAATATAGCAATCAGCCCCAGCATTTT | CASSSTEYSNQPQHF
TRBD1 | . | TRBJ1-6 | TRBV18 | TGTGCCAGCTTTGCCTCCGGGACAGGGAACTCACCCCTCCACTTT | CASFASGTGNSPLHF
. | . | TRBJ2-6 | TRBV9 | TGTGCCAGCAGCGTAGGAGCCGGTAGCTCTGGGGCCAACGTCCTGACTTTC | CASSVGAGSSGANVLTF
. | few | TRBJ2-1 | TRBV10-1 | TGCGCCAGCAGTGGGATGCAGGGTTTTAATGAGCAGTTCTTC | CASSGMQGFNEQFF
. | . | TRBJ1-5 | TRBV5-6 | TGTGCCAGCTCCCAGAATGAGGGGACAAATCAGCCCCAGCATTTT | CASSQNEGTNQPQHF
. | . | TRBJ1-4 | TRBV18 | TGTGCCAGCTCACCAGGGCGGGACGAAAAACTGTTTTTT | CASSPGRDEKLFF
TRBD1 | . | TRBJ1-4 | TRBV23-1 | TGCGCCAGCACACCTGACAGGGGGACAACTAATGAAAAACTGTTTTTT | CASTPDRGTTNEKLFF
. | once | TRBJ2-5 | TRBV13 | TGTGCCAGCAGCTACCAGCGACTAGTTGGGGAGACCCAGTACTTC | CASSYQRLVGETQYF
TRBD2 | . | TRBJ2-1 | TRBV27 | TGTGCCAGCAGCTTCGTGGGGGGGAGCTCCAATGAGCAGTTCTTC | CASSFVGGSSNEQFF
TRBD2 | . | TRBJ2-1 | TRBV10-1 | TGCGCCAGCAGTTGGACTAGGCAGCCTCCCAATGAGCAGTTCTTC | CASSWTRQPPNEQFF
. | . | TRBJ2-5 | TRBV6-5 | TGTGCCAGCAGTTACTCGAGTCCCCGGGGAGAGACCCAGTACTTC | CASSYSSPRGETQYF
. | . | TRBJ2-2 | TRBV7-3 | TGTGCCAGCAGCTTAAAGGGGGGGGGAAGCACCGGGGAGCTGTTTTTT | CASSLKGGGSTGELFF
. | once | TRBJ2-3 | TRBV5-1 | TGCGCCAGCAGCCCAAGGAGTGGCACAGATACGCAGTATTTT | CASSPRSGTDTQYF
TRBD2 | . | TRBJ2-4 | TRBV7-9 | TGTGCCAGCAGTCAGACTAGCGGGGGGGATAAAAACATTCAGTACTTC | CASSQTSGGDKNIQYF
TRBD2 | . | TRBJ2-1 | TRBV7-9 | TGTGCCAGCAGCTTGGGGGGAGGGACTAGCGCCTTAGGGGGGCAGTTCTTC | CASSLGGGTSALGGQFF
. | once | TRBJ1-6 | TRBV27 | TGTGCCAGCAGTCCTAGGACAGCCCGTAATTCACCCCTCCACTTT | CASSPRTARNSPLHF
TRBD1 | . | TRBJ2-7 | TRBV2 | TGTGCCAGCAGGGACAGGGTTGGTGGCGAGCAGTACTTC | CASRDRVGGEQYF
TRBD1 | . | TRBJ1-1 | TRBV23-1 | TGCGCCAGCCTCTGCCAGGGGGCCACTGAAGCTTTCTTT | CASLCQGATEAFF
TRBD2 | . | TRBJ2-3 | TRBV2 | TGTGCCAGCAGTGAAAGTGGGACTAGCGGGGCCCTAGATACGCAGTATTTT | CASSESGTSGALDTQYF
TRBD1 | once | TRBJ1-2 | TRBV11-2 | TGTGCCAGCAGCCTAGACAGGGGTGGTGGCTACACCTTC | CASSLDRGGGYTF
. | few | TRBJ2-3 | TRBV23-1 | TGCGCCAGTAGAGACACAGATACGCAGTATTTT | CASRDTDTQYF
TRBD2 | . | TRBJ2-2 | TRBV10-3 | TGTGCCATCAGTGATCCCGCGGGGGGGCGTGGCACCGGGGAGCTGTTTTTT | CAISDPAGGRGTGELFF
TRBD1 | . | TRBJ2-2 | TRBV11-2 | TGTGCCAGCAGCTCAGCCTATGGGACACAGGGGGCGCGGACCGGGGAGCTGTTTTTT | CASSSAYGTQGARTGELFF
TRBD2 | . | TRBJ2-7 | TRBV5-1 | TGCGCCAGCAGCGCGGGACTAGCGGGGGAGAAGAGCTCCTACGAGCAGTACTTC | CASSAGLAGEKSSYEQYF
TRBD2 | . | TRBJ2-1 | TRBV10-2 | TGCGCCAGCAGTGATTCCATTGGGGGAGGGATTAGCTCCTACAATGAGCAGTTCTTC | CASSDSIGGGISSYNEQFF